The clone carrying this T cell receptor (beta chain) was recorded once. Its antigen is currently unknown. TCRdb re-called the 5' RACE reads through MiXCR, storing one row per CDR3 protein. This table has around 340,000 distinct CDR3 sequences, about a sixth appearing once. These data come from a study of T-cell memory formation after mild COVID-19. Study-wide results and caveats: The authors left the SARS-CoV-2 specificity of second-wave clones peaking on day 37 unconfirmed. The finding that pre-infection memory included some responding clones suggested that cross-reactive memory joined.

Germline CDR1 and CDR2: MGHRA and YSYEKL. This CDR3 has 14 amino acids. With 0 bases removed from V and 1 base from J, the gap between germline ends came to 6 bases. This TCR was sampled from a man younger than 30 who had mild COVID-19 (a few samples of this study predate the infection). Cell type and time point are not known. Material: PBMCs or a T cell subset sorted from them (not recorded which). V gene TRBV4-1 combines with J gene TRBJ1-1; tentative D call: TRBD1 (5 bases). The CDR3 DNA sequence: TGCGCCAGCAGCCAAGAGGGGGGGAACACTGAAGCTTTCTTT. Translated, it gives CASSQEGGNTEAFF.